This T cell receptor beta chain was retrieved from a study of shared clonotypes between healthy human individuals. Regarding the study as a whole: For naive CD4 cells, around 5% of clonotypes were shared across a handful of donors.

Clones were sequenced by immunoSEQ multiplex PCR, and TCRdb holds only the in-frame ones, with some missing. Of hundreds of thousands of clones in the sample, approximately 96% were seen once. Naive CD8 populations comprised CD45RO-negative cells positively selected for CCR7, excluding terminally differentiated effector memory CD45RA+ cells. Per the germline V gene, CDR1 is MGHRA and CDR2 is YSYEKL. CDR3 length equals 16 residues. V dropped 4 bases and J dropped 2; count of bases not matched to a gene: 6. To note about this clone: Antigen specificity is unknown.

This clonotype was obtained from a woman in her twenties or thirties in good health. The chain employs TRBV4-1 and TRBJ2-1; 9 nucleotides align to TRBD2. Sequenced material: naive CD8+ T cells sorted from blood. Written as DNA, the CDR3 is TGCGCCAGCAGCCTGGAGACTAGCGGAGCCTACAATGAGCAGTTCTTC. Protein: CASSLETSGAYNEQFF.